The next 29 T cell receptor beta chains were all read from a single sample in a study of Graves' ophthalmopathy and Graves' hyperthyroidism. RNA transcripts were the template, and TCR beta CDR3 regions were amplified from them. An initial RT-PCR round employing HTBI primers preceded a second-round multiplex PCR. A single record per CDR3 protein comes from TCRdb applying MiXCR to the multiplex PCR reads. The sample yields more than 150,000 distinct CDR3 sequences, about 40% seen once. Material for sequencing was peripheral blood. These receptor sequences come from a woman in her 40s with Graves' ophthalmopathy.

Ten or more counts support this clonotype. This chain connects TRBV29-1 to TRBJ1-2; 9 nucleotides line up with TRBD1. Losses at the gene ends were 1 base for V and 2 bases for J; bases not matched to a gene: 5. The CDR3 contains 15 residues. Germline CDR1 reads SQVTM; CDR2 reads ANQGSEA. CDR3 in amino acids: CSVEGTGTGNYGYTF. DNA of the CDR3: TGCAGCGTTGAAGGTACCGGGACAGGGAACTATGGCTACACCTTC.

This clonotype was found many times. The chain combines TRBV28 with TRBJ2-7; tentative D call: TRBD2 (5 bases). Trimming left V 7 bases short and J 4 bases short, with 14 bases between. Germline CDR1 is MDHEN and CDR2 is SYDVKM. This CDR3 has 13 residues. The CDR3 DNA reads TGTGCCAGCACCAGAGGGTCCCCTTACGAGCAGTACTTC. It encodes CASTRGSPYEQYF.

In this sample, this clonotype turned up once. The chain is built from TRBV30 and TRBJ1-5; TRBD1 aligns across 7 bases. Germline loops: CDR1 GTSNPN, CDR2 SVGIG (reference sequence). The CDR3 has 13 residues. Unmatched junction bases numbered 5, after V lost 5 bases and J lost 4 bases. The CDR3 nucleotides read TGTGCCTGGGGGGACAGCACTAATCAGCCCCAGCATTTT. This codes for CAWGDSTNQPQHF.

This clonotype has at least ten counts. The rearrangement uses TRBV28 and TRBJ2-7; D call uncertain. The CDR3 loop spans 16 amino acids. V was shortened by 2 bases and J by 6 bases, with 20 bases between the two germline ends. Looked up from germline, CDR1 is MDHEN and CDR2 is SYDVKM. CDR3 amino acids: CASSLVGTLPGREQYF. The DNA for the CDR3 is TGTGCCAGCAGTTTAGTGGGCACCCTCCCGGGTCGCGAGCAGTACTTC.

CDR3 in DNA: TGTGCCAGCAGTCCCTTCGGGGGGGATCGTCAGCCCCAGCATTTT. Its protein is CASSPFGGDRQPQHF. The chain joins TRBV12-3 or TRBV12-4 to TRBJ1-5; D is perhaps TRBD1 (5 bases). The CDR3 extends over 15 amino acids. The V end lost 5 bases, the J end lost 6 bases, and 17 bases lay between the germline ends.

This clonotype appeared many times. The rearrangement links TRBV28 to TRBJ1-2; TRBD1 might be the D (5 bases). Germline lookup yields CDR1 MDHEN and CDR2 SYDVKM. Trimming removed 8 bases at V and 0 bases at J, with 10 bases between. The CDR3 contains 13 residues. This CDR3 reads CASGDVTNYGYTF. CDR3 in DNA: TGTGCCAGCGGGGACGTAACTAACTATGGCTACACCTTC.

V is TRBV6-5 and J is TRBJ2-7; D remains unclear. The CDR3 totals 16 residues. V was cut by 2 bases and J by 3 bases, with 17 bases left in between. Germline V gives CDR1 MNHEY, CDR2 SVGAGI. For the CDR3, the DNA is TGTGCCAGCAGTTACGTGAGTGGCCTCGAGATCTACGAGCAGTACTTC. Residues: CASSYVSGLEIYEQYF.

This clonotype was counted at least ten times. The V call is TRBV4-3, the J call TRBJ2-5, with unresolved D. V lost 0 bases, J lost 1 base, and 12 bases lay in between. The germline CDR1 and CDR2 sequences are LGHNA and YSLEER. This CDR3 region has 16 residues. The CDR3 here is CASSQDFTRIQETQYF. CDR3 nucleotides: TGCGCCAGCAGCCAAGACTTTACGCGGATCCAAGAGACCCAGTACTTC.

This clonotype has a count of ten or more. The chain couples TRBV7-2 to TRBJ2-7, with TRBD1 matching 7 bases. Germline V CDR1 and CDR2: SGHTA, FQGNSA. Germline trimming cut 5 bases from V and 0 bases from J; bases unmatched to any gene: 4. This CDR3 has 14 residues. The CDR3 nucleotides read TGTGCCAGCAGCCTACAGGGGAACTCCTACGAGCAGTACTTC. Its protein product is CASSLQGNSYEQYF. Variable domain in full (rest from reference TRBV7-2 and TRBJ2-7): GAGVSQSPSNKVTEKGKDVELRCDPISGHTALYWYRQSLGQGLEFLIYFQGNSAPDKSGLPSDRFSAERTGGSVSTLTIQRTQQEDSAVYLCASSLQGNSYEQYFGPGTRLTVT.

For the CDR3, the DNA is TGTGCCAGCAGCTCCATTAACACTGAAGCTTTCTTT. The encoded protein is CASSSINTEAFF. The V and J genes are TRBV5-5 and TRBJ1-1; D unclear. V was cut by 3 bases and J by 2 bases, with 5 bases left in between. The CDR3 spans 12 residues. The germline CDR1 and CDR2 sequences are SGHKS and YYEKEE (reference sequence).

V is TRBV12-3 or TRBV12-4 and J is TRBJ1-3; the D gene is possibly TRBD1 (5 bases). Between the trimmed V and J ends, which lost 6 bases and 5 bases, there was a span of 20 bases. This CDR3 region has 16 residues. As DNA, the CDR3 is TGTGCCAGCAGCCGTTCCGGGACTTCCTATAGAAACACCATATATTTT. Its translation: CASSRSGTSYRNTIYF.

Only a few counts were recorded for this clonotype. The chain carries TRBV6-5 and TRBJ2-5; 8 nucleotides match TRBD1. The CDR3 spans 14 residues. V trimming: 6 bases; J trimming: 5 bases; junction bases outside the gene matches: 8. Per the germline V gene, CDR1 is MNHEY and CDR2 is SVGAGI. The CDR3 region has the DNA TGTGCCAGCAGCTCGGACAGGGAGGAGGAGACCCAGTACTTC. Translating it yields CASSSDREEETQYF.

The J gene is TRBJ2-4, the V gene TRBV6-2 or TRBV6-3; TRBD1 agrees at 8 bases. With 2 bases clipped from V and 2 bases from J, the junction kept 8 bases outside the gene matches. From germline, CDR1 is MNHEY and CDR2 SVGEGT. The CDR3 extends over 17 amino acids. CDR3 protein: CASSYQQGVRTKNIQYF. The CDR3 DNA sequence: TGTGCCAGCAGTTACCAACAGGGGGTGAGAACCAAAAACATTCAGTACTTC.

This clonotype was found many times. CDR3 region: CASSPRLAGGSNTGELFF. The CDR3 coding sequence is TGTGCCAGCAGTCCTCGACTAGCGGGGGGCTCGAACACCGGGGAGCTGTTTTTT. This chain links TRBV6-2 or TRBV6-3 with TRBJ2-2, with TRBD2 matching 13 bases. The CDR3 loop spans 18 amino acids. V was clipped by 5 bases and J by 0 bases; unmatched bases: 6. Looked up from germline, CDR1 is MNHEY and CDR2 is SVGEGT.

The J gene is TRBJ2-5, the V gene TRBV12-3 or TRBV12-4; D might be TRBD1 or TRBD2, each matching 6 bases. Trimming removed 4 bases from V and 2 bases from J, with 23 bases in between. The CDR3 extends over 18 amino acids. The CDR3 spells CASSWTAVPWGEQETQYF. In DNA form, the CDR3 reads TGTGCCAGCAGTTGGACAGCCGTACCTTGGGGGGAACAAGAGACCCAGTACTTC.

In its sample, this clonotype was seen many times. CDR3 sequence: CASTPTGTGGYQPQHF. CDR3 bases: TGTGCCAGTACCCCTACGGGGACAGGAGGATATCAGCCCCAGCATTTT. The V gene is TRBV19, the J gene TRBJ1-5; 8 nucleotides line up with TRBD1. The CDR3 runs to 16 residues. Germline CDR1 is LNHDA and CDR2 is SQIVND (reference sequence). Trimming took 7 bases from V and 5 from J; bases not matched to a gene: 13.

The chain links TRBV20-1 to TRBJ2-7; D might be TRBD1 (6 bases). Germline V CDR1 and CDR2: DFQATT, SNEGSKA (reference sequence). V was trimmed by 6 bases and J by 0 bases, leaving 9 bases between them. This CDR3 is 12 amino acids long. This CDR3 reads CSAGQSSYEQYF. Written as DNA, the CDR3 is TGCAGTGCCGGACAGAGCTCCTACGAGCAGTACTTC.

This clonotype has a count of ten or more. The chain links TRBV4-1 to TRBJ2-5, with TRBD2 identical over 7 bases. Looked up from germline, CDR1 is MGHRA and CDR2 is YSYEKL. The CDR3 totals 14 residues. J was trimmed by 3 bases and V by 4 bases; bases with no gene match: 5. The CDR3 loop is CASSPGLEKETQYF. CDR3 coding DNA: TGCGCCAGCAGCCCCGGACTAGAGAAAGAGACCCAGTACTTC.

This clonotype has a count of ten or more. This chain links TRBV10-3 with TRBJ1-1, with TRBD1 as a possible D gene (6 bases). The CDR3 runs 15 residues. The germline V gene encodes CDR1 ENHRY and CDR2 SYGVKD. V was pared by 5 bases and J by 1 base, with 14 bases between. CDR3 nucleotide sequence: TGTGCCATCAGTCGGAACAAACAGGGGAACACTGAAGCTTTCTTT. Its translation is CAISRNKQGNTEAFF.

The V call is TRBV7-2, the J call TRBJ2-7; 11 bases line up with TRBD2. CDR3 length equals 14 residues. The J segment lost 2 bases and the V segment lost 6 bases, leaving 3 bases of the junction unmatched. Germline V gene data show CDR1 as SGHTA and CDR2 as FQGNSA. CDR3 in amino acids: CASRTSGNTYEQYF. In DNA, the CDR3 is TGTGCCAGCAGGACTAGCGGGAATACCTACGAGCAGTACTTC.

This clonotype was counted between two and nine times. This sequence joins TRBV7-2 and TRBJ2-7; possible D gene TRBD2, 5 bases. V dropped 5 bases and J dropped 7 bases, with 15 bases sitting between them. The CDR3 extends over 13 amino acids. Germline CDR1 and CDR2: SGHTA and FQGNSA. CDR3 nucleotides: TGTGCCAGCAGCACGGGGAACTCTGGTGAGCAGTACTTC. Protein: CASSTGNSGEQYF.

This clonotype came up many times. Mismatch with germline at one junction end may stem from a read error. The rearrangement joins TRBV28 to TRBJ2-5; the D gene is possibly TRBD2 (6 bases). Per germline, CDR1 MDHEN and CDR2 SYDVKM. The CDR3 sequence is 13 residues long. The CDR3, as DNA: TGTGCCAGCAGTTGGGGGGACCAAGAGGCCCAGTACTTC. Its protein product is CASSWGDQEAQYF.

This clonotype was detected many times. The chain couples TRBV30 to TRBJ2-7, with no clear D. Germline V gene sequence: CDR1 GTSNPN, CDR2 SVGIG (reference sequence). The CDR3 runs 12 residues. Trimming shortened V by 0 bases and J by 4 bases, and 7 bases separated the two germline ends. For the CDR3, the DNA is TGTGCCTGGAGTGTATCTGTGTACGAGCAGTACTTC. This gives the protein CAWSVSVYEQYF.

This clonotype was observed at least ten times. The chain joins TRBV7-3 to TRBJ1-3; D call uncertain. The germline V and J ends were trimmed by 1 base and 0 bases, with 10 bases remaining between them. CDR3 length equals 16 residues. Per the germline V gene, CDR1 is SGHTA and CDR2 is FQGTGA. The CDR3: CASSLSPLSSGNTIYF. The CDR3 DNA sequence: TGTGCCAGCAGCTTAAGTCCTCTGAGCTCTGGAAACACCATATATTTT.

This chain connects TRBV6-2 or TRBV6-3 to TRBJ1-1; D uncertain. Germline V gene sequence: CDR1 MNHEY, CDR2 SVGEGT. The CDR3 extends over 12 amino acids. With 7 bases removed from V and 6 bases from J, the gap between germline ends came to 12 bases. CDR3 coding DNA: TGTGCCAGCAAGGGAGACCTGCCTGAAGCTTTCTTT. Translated: CASKGDLPEAFF.

This clonotype came up many times. J is TRBJ2-7 and V is TRBV19; TRBD1 is a possible D gene (5 bases). Between the trimmed V and J ends, which lost 3 bases and 3 bases, there was a span of 15 bases. The CDR3 is 15 amino acids. Germline V gene lookup returns CDR1 LNHDA and CDR2 SQIVND (reference sequence). The CDR3 loop reads CASSIVGADGYEQYF. Here the CDR3 DNA reads TGTGCCAGTAGTATTGTAGGGGCAGATGGCTACGAGCAGTACTTC.

This clonotype was detected ten times or more. The rearrangement uses TRBV11-2 and TRBJ1-2; 8 bases agree with TRBD1. Germline CDR1 reads SGHAT; CDR2 reads FQNNGV. The CDR3 consists of 17 residues. Trimming cost V 4 bases and J 5 bases; bases outside gene matches: 15. The CDR3 protein is CASSSGQGRGQMYGYTF. The CDR3 DNA reads as TGTGCCAGCAGCTCCGGCCAGGGCAGGGGGCAGATGTATGGCTACACCTTC.

This clonotype was seen repeatedly, ten times or more. CDR3 sequence: CASSFDRGLETQYF. Here the CDR3 DNA reads TGTGCCAGCAGCTTCGACAGGGGCCTAGAGACCCAGTACTTC. V is TRBV7-9 and J is TRBJ2-5; 8 bases match TRBD1. V lost 3 bases to trimming and J lost 4 bases; unmatched junction nucleotides: 4. CDR3 size: 14 residues. Germline V gene data show CDR1 as SEHNR and CDR2 as FQNEAQ (reference sequence).

This clonotype was seen many times. CDR3 in amino acids: CASNRGFVETQYF. CDR3 sequence (DNA): TGTGCCAGCAACCGCGGGTTTGTGGAGACCCAGTACTTC. The chain joins TRBV12-3 or TRBV12-4 to TRBJ2-5; a weak D match, TRBD2 (5 bases). V lost 7 bases and J 5 bases, leaving 14 bases between the germline ends. There are 13 residues in the CDR3.